Sequencing of this TCR beta chain was carried out in a study of T cell repertoires in cytomegalovirus infection. Study context: Newly reported HLA-C-restricted and thoroughly characterized HLA-B-restricted CMV epitopes were employed. Indications of both CMV infection and matching HLA type were provided by public TCR beta signatures.

Using its own MiXCR run on the reads, TCRdb lists one record per CDR3 protein. The sample carries approximately 730,000 distinct CDR3 sequences, just under 30% recorded once. Study findings and constraints: There were HLA-C-restricted CMV-specific TCR beta clonotypes dominating the ex vivo response.

About this clonotype: Its specificity is unknown.

The TCR sequence derives from a human donor in good health (CMV status not recorded). Some clones in this sample may be carry-over from other donors' samples. The sample in question was cultured CD8+ T cells from PBMCs, obtained from culture after CMV antigen stimulation.

The chain's CDR3 is CASSDRYEQYF. The CDR3 DNA reads as TGTGCCAGCAGCGACAGGTACGAGCAGTACTTC. The chain carries TRBV9 and TRBJ2-7; D perhaps matches TRBD1 (5 bases). The CDR3 covers 11 residues. V was trimmed by 3 bases and J by 4 bases, leaving 5 bases between them. The germline gives CDR1 SGDLS, CDR2 YYNGEE.